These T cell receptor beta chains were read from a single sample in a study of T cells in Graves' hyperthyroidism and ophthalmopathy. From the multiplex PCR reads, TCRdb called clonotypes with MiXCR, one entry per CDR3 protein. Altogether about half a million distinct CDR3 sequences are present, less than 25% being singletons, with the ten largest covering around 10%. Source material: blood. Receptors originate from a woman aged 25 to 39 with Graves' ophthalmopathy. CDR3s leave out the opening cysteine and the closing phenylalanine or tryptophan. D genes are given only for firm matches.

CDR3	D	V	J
ASSLASGIYTEAF	-	TRBV7-2	TRBJ1-1
ASSYQGRITEAF	-	TRBV6-5	TRBJ1-1
ASSQGPSGLANTGELF	-	TRBV4-3	TRBJ2-2
ASRVGLGRGYEQY	-	TRBV28	TRBJ2-7
SVDPEKAANTEAF	-	TRBV29-1	TRBJ1-1
ASSQDISGGFYEQY	TRBD1	TRBV3-1	TRBJ2-7
ASSFVGMNTEAF	-	TRBV19	TRBJ1-1
ASSIMGAGLNTEAF	-	TRBV19	TRBJ1-1
ASRPGVRGGAGELF	-	TRBV28	TRBJ2-2
ASSPQGARDGYT	TRBD1	TRBV18	TRBJ1-2
ASSAGHINSLAKNIKY	-	TRBV6-1	TRBJ2-4
ASSETGGGGTEAF	TRBD1	TRBV7-3	TRBJ1-1
ASSSDREWGGYT	TRBD1	TRBV5-1	TRBJ1-2
SHSAEDRAFYQPQH	TRBD1	TRBV10-3	TRBJ1-5
ASSQGGQGSYEQY	TRBD1	TRBV4-3	TRBJ2-7
ASTLGQVYGYT	TRBD1	TRBV19	TRBJ1-2
ASNRLNTGELF	-	TRBV11-1	TRBJ2-2
SARFEGNAEAF	-	TRBV20-1	TRBJ1-1
AWSVRGLAGGTETQY	TRBD2	TRBV30	TRBJ2-5
ACSWGYSNQPQH	-	TRBV6-5	TRBJ1-5
ASSGRQETEAF	-	TRBV9	TRBJ1-1
ASSPLAYGYT	-	TRBV18	TRBJ1-2
ASSTSQGYGYT	-	TRBV6-1	TRBJ1-2
ASSWPTSGGSRASTDTQY	TRBD2	TRBV5-4	TRBJ2-3
ASSWTSEYEQY	TRBD2	TRBV7-2	TRBJ2-7
ASTTRAPPAGLFGETQY	-	TRBV6-1	TRBJ2-5
ASRLADRDNQPQH	TRBD1	TRBV5-1	TRBJ1-5
ASQTGNYGYT	TRBD1	TRBV28	TRBJ1-2
ASSLGVRGKQETQY	TRBD1	TRBV12-3/TRBV12-4	TRBJ2-5
SAPKRGGTDTQY	TRBD2	TRBV20-1	TRBJ2-3
SARRQGLHGYT	TRBD1	TRBV20-1	TRBJ1-2
ASEGFTEAF	-	TRBV19	TRBJ1-1
ASSLVGSDEQY	-	TRBV7-7	TRBJ2-7
ASSYTEPGPGELF	-	TRBV6-5	TRBJ2-2
ASSLGSWANVLT	-	TRBV11-2	TRBJ2-6
ASSPTGVDTGELF	TRBD1	TRBV18	TRBJ2-2
ASSLSGRSGNTIY	-	TRBV5-1	TRBJ1-3
ASRGTGDSQPQQ	TRBD1	TRBV3-1	TRBJ1-5
SVELGRDYEQY	-	TRBV29-1	TRBJ2-7
ASSPLAQTTEAF	-	TRBV2	TRBJ1-1
ASSISVNTEAF	-	TRBV19	TRBJ1-1
ASSFQTGNRANSGNTIY	-	TRBV28	TRBJ1-3
SARDSGTPNYGYT	-	TRBV20-1	TRBJ1-2
ASVVGGAPEAF	-	TRBV11-2	TRBJ1-1
ASSLPGLLEAF	-	TRBV7-9	TRBJ1-1
AWSAGGQSQPQH	-	TRBV30	TRBJ1-5
SASGAHEQY	-	TRBV29-1	TRBJ2-7
ASGPTRAGAYGYT	-	TRBV12-5	TRBJ1-2
ASSIQVGRAIAEAF	-	TRBV5-5	TRBJ1-1